Presented here are 8 T cell receptor beta chains from one specimen sequenced in a study of beta chain features in type 1 diabetes. The entirety of the isolated RNA underwent reverse transcription, so expressed TCRB transcripts were sequenced. This table comes from immunoSEQ multiplex PCR, and its TCRdb copy is limited to in-frame clones, with some not included. In the table there are 680,000 or so clones, around 15% of which are singletons. The specimen was naive CD4+ T cells from blood. These receptors were taken from a man between 18 and 29 years old in good health.

The sample holds a few counts of this clone. The J gene is TRBJ2-5, the V gene TRBV9; 10 bases fit TRBD1. Germline trimming cut 3 bases from V and 1 base from J; bases unmatched to any gene: 3. Germline CDR1 and CDR2: SGDLS and YYNGEE. The CDR3 loop spans 15 amino acids. The CDR3 sequence: CASSADRGTQETQYF. As DNA, the CDR3 is TGTGCCAGCAGCGCGGACAGGGGGACCCAAGAGACCCAGTACTTC.

The chain joins TRBV9 to TRBJ1-4, with TRBD1 matching 7 bases. Losses at the gene ends were 0 bases for V and 4 bases for J; bases not matched to a gene: 9. Looked up from germline, CDR1 is SGDLS and CDR2 is YYNGEE. The CDR3 spans 17 residues. The CDR3 nucleotides are TGTGCCAGCAGCGTAGATAGTGGGACAGCAGTTAATGAAAAACTGTTTTTT. It is translated as CASSVDSGTAVNEKLFF. The full variable domain, in which reference TRBV9 and TRBJ1-4 provide the parts outside the CDR3, is DSGVTQTPKHLITATGQRVTLRCSPRSGDLSVYWYQQSLDQGLQFLIQYYNGEERAKGNILERFSAQQFPDLHSELNLSSLELGDSALYFCASSVDSGTAVNEKLFFGSGTQLSVL.

This clone was found a few times. The rearrangement links TRBV13 to TRBJ1-1, with D perhaps matching TRBD1 (6 bases). V was shortened by 5 bases and J by 2 bases, with 18 bases between the two germline ends. The CDR3 sequence is 16 residues long. Germline lookup yields CDR1 PRHDT and CDR2 FYEKMQ (reference sequence). The CDR3 nucleotides are TGTGCCAGCAGCCATGGGGTCGGGGGGCCTAACACTGAAGCTTTCTTT. Translation: CASSHGVGGPNTEAFF.

This clone was seen a few times. The rearrangement joins TRBV28 to TRBJ1-4, with a possible D match to TRBD1 (6 bases). CDR1 and CDR2 from the germline V gene are MDHEN and SYDVKM. V was clipped by 2 bases and J by 10 bases, with 20 bases between them. The CDR3 length is 16 residues. CDR3 DNA sequence: TGTGCCAGCAGTTTAAACTCTGGAACAGGGAGCGGAAAACTGTTTTTT. The encoded protein is CASSLNSGTGSGKLFF.

This chain joins TRBV10-3 and TRBJ2-7; D ambiguous. The germline V gene encodes CDR1 ENHRY and CDR2 SYGVKD. V lost 5 bases and J lost 1, with 6 bases in between. CDR3 length: 12 amino acids. Here the CDR3 DNA reads TGTGCCATCAGTCGGCAGTCCTACGAGCAGTACTTC. Protein sequence: CAISRQSYEQYF.

CDR3 DNA: TGTGCCAGCAGCGTCCAACAGGGGGCCACTGAAGCTTTCTTT. Translating it yields CASSVQQGATEAFF. This chain uses TRBV13 with TRBJ1-1, with TRBD1 matching over 9 bases. This CDR3 has 14 amino acids. The germline gives CDR1 PRHDT, CDR2 FYEKMQ (reference sequence). V trimming: 5 bases; J trimming: 4 bases; junction bases outside the gene matches: 5.

This clone was counted a few times. The gene calls are TRBV7-8 and TRBJ2-1; 10 bases align to TRBD1. Losses at the gene ends were 4 bases for V and 9 bases for J; bases not matched to a gene: 12. Germline CDR1 SGHVS, CDR2 FQNEAQ. The CDR3 covers 16 residues. CDR3 amino acids: CASSSQRTGGKGEQFF. For the CDR3, the DNA is TGTGCCAGCAGCTCACAAAGGACAGGGGGTAAAGGTGAGCAGTTCTTC.

V is TRBV25-1 and J is TRBJ2-7; D is possibly TRBD1 or TRBD2 (6 bases each). V lost 10 bases and J 7 bases, leaving 11 bases between the germline ends. The CDR3 loop spans 10 amino acids. Germline CDR1 and CDR2: MGHDK and SYGVNS. This CDR3 reads CATGAREQYF. CDR3 sequence (DNA): TGTGCCACGGGGGCGAGGGAGCAGTACTTC.